This T cell receptor (beta chain) was sequenced for a study of blood T cell repertoires in COVID-19. Study in general: The United States, Italy and Spain supplied acute and convalescent COVID-19 samples. PBMCs, B-cell-depleted T cells, or T cells were the source of the cDNA or gDNA that made up the material.

The CDR3 has 15 residues. V dropped 5 bases and J dropped 4 bases, with 17 bases sitting between them. Germline V CDR1 and CDR2: MNHEY, SVGEGT. Seattle patients were enrolled during active infection and followed longitudinally. The data were produced by immunoSEQ multiplex PCR, yet TCRdb's version contains in-frame clones alone and is incomplete. The table has about 250,000 clones, around 91% seen once; the top ten hold 2.1%. The sample was peripheral blood. V usage is TRBV6-2 or TRBV6-3 and J usage is TRBJ1-1; D ambiguous. The sequence derives from a woman aged 55-69 years with COVID-19, enrolled during active disease. CDR3 sequence reads: CASSDWAGSATEAFF. CDR3 DNA sequence: TGTGCCAGCAGTGACTGGGCAGGAAGTGCCACTGAAGCTTTCTTT.